The present entry profiles one TCR beta chain with its context. Its specificity is not known. A much larger clone differs from this one at a single base, so this may be a read error. The source of the sample is a study of CD8+CD57+ T cells in acquired aplastic anemia. Overall study findings and caveats: Levels of CD8+ Simpson's diversity were not significantly distinct in patients versus controls. Shared by patients and controls, just under 30 CD8+ CDR3s were abundant in patients.

By flow cytometry, patients selected for sequencing had shown an expansion of CD8+CD57+ cells. All participating patients were living with severe acquired aplastic anemia. No therapy was given to patients before blood sampling. Genomic DNA acted as the template from which TCR beta VDJ combination and CDR3 sequence profiling were carried out. Each CDR3 protein gets one entry after TCRdb re-called the reads with MiXCR. The sample has some 170,000 distinct CDR3 sequences, roughly 48% seen once. The CDR3 extends over 18 amino acids. Germline loops: CDR1 LNHDA, CDR2 SQIVND (reference sequence). V trimming: 1 base; J trimming: 6 bases; junction bases outside the gene matches: 12.

Sequencing was performed on sorted CD4+, CD8+, or CD8+CD57+ T cells (not recorded which) from PBMCs. The chain combines TRBV19 with TRBJ2-5; 12 bases fit TRBD2. This clonotype was sampled from a human donor with aplastic anemia. CDR3: CASSIVSSGGVVSQTQYF. The CDR3 DNA sequence: TGTGCCAGTAGTATAGTGTCTAGCGGGGGGGTCGTGTCACAGACCCAGTACTTC.